The following is a TCR beta chain sequence with its context. Its matching antigen is unknown. This sample is part of a study of cytomegalovirus exposure and HLA in healthy donors. Regarding the study as a whole: In a later analysis, TCR beta V- and J-gene trimming showed a link to a missense DCLRE1C variant.

It was with 60 Vbeta and 13 Jbeta primers that the PCR ran. Per the original methods: Unique TCR beta chains totaled some 80 million in a later count, with around 11 million of them shared. Clones were read by immunoSEQ multiplex PCR, and TCRdb kept only the in-frame ones, dropping some. V, J and clone size reflect that table, while D and trimming were determined from the DNA. This table holds under 200,000 clones, approximately 80% found once. The receptor's source is a woman between 25 and 40 years old in good health and CMV-seronegative. The sample consisted of PBMCs.

DNA for the CDR3: TGCGCCAGCAGCTCCAACTCCCTGGGCCAGGGGAACACCGGGGAGCTGTTTTTT. It is translated as CASSSNSLGQGNTGELFF. The chain is built from TRBV5-1 and TRBJ2-2; TRBD1 is a possible D gene (5 bases). The germline V gene encodes CDR1 SGHRS and CDR2 YFSETQ. V gave up 3 bases and J gave up 1 base, with 19 bases separating them. The CDR3 has 18 amino acids.